Included here is one T cell receptor beta chain sequence, with context. The data derive from a study of blood T cell repertoires in COVID-19. About the research overall: Sample material is recorded as cDNA or gDNA derived from T cells, B-cell-depleted T cells, or PBMCs.

CDR3 length: 16 residues. Trimming cost V 4 bases and J 2 bases, with 18 bases left between them. In germline, CDR1 is SGHTS, CDR2 YDEGEE. Methods used by the authors: Reference gene primer amplification gave nucleated cell count estimates. Sequenced by immunoSEQ multiplex PCR; TCRdb stores in-frame clones only, minus some. The DNA was the basis for D and trimming; V, J and clone size are from that table. The table records more than 65,000 clones, 80% of them present only once. Sequences were obtained from peripheral blood. The clonotype originates from a man aged 55 to 70 with active or convalescent COVID-19. J is TRBJ2-5 and V is TRBV5-8; D might be TRBD1 (6 bases). This CDR3 is CASSPRDKGIQETQYF. The CDR3 nucleotides read TGTGCCAGCAGCCCCCGGGACAAGGGAATTCAAGAGACCCAGTACTTC.